The 23 T cell receptor beta chains reported below all come from one sample, sequenced in a study of T-cell reconstitution after alpha-beta-depleted transplantation in children. Unique molecular identifiers were incorporated during preparation of the TCRbeta library. TCRdb re-derived calls from the PCR reads in MiXCR, one entry per CDR3 protein. The sample lists around 600,000 distinct CDR3 sequences, roughly 17% occurring once. The sample was PBMCs from the stem cell graft donor, taken from the stem cell graft. These receptors were obtained from a human donor who donated a stem cell graft to a child with acute myeloid leukemia.

This clonotype has at least ten counts. The J gene is TRBJ1-5, the V gene TRBV6-5, with 8 bases lining up with TRBD1. The CDR3 loop spans 16 amino acids. Looked up from germline, CDR1 is MNHEY and CDR2 is SVGAGI. V was clipped by 4 bases and J by 0 bases; unmatched bases: 5. The CDR3 DNA is TGTGCCAGCAGTTCCCCGGACAGGGATAGCAATCAGCCCCAGCATTTT. It yields the protein CASSSPDRDSNQPQHF.

The rearrangement links TRBV5-1 to TRBJ1-1; perhaps TRBD1 as D (5 bases). Trimming left V 0 bases short and J 6 bases short, with 9 bases between. The CDR3 has 13 amino acids. Germline-derived CDR1 and CDR2 are SGHRS and YFSETQ. CDR3 nucleotide sequence: TGCGCCAGCAGCTTGGCCGGGACCGCTGAAGCTTTCTTT. It translates to CASSLAGTAEAFF. Based on the CDR3 plus reference TRBV5-1 and TRBJ1-1, the full variable domain is KAGVTQTPRYLIKTRGQQVTLSCSPISGHRSVSWYQQTPGQGLQFLFEYFSETQRNKGNFPGRFSGRQFSNSRSEMNVSTLELGDSALYLCASSLAGTAEAFFGQGTRLTVV.

In this sample, this clonotype turned up many times. J is TRBJ2-7 and V is TRBV20-1; 11 bases are a match to TRBD2. Looked up from germline, CDR1 is DFQATT and CDR2 is SNEGSKA (reference sequence). Germline trimming cut 0 bases from V and 4 bases from J; bases unmatched to any gene: 2. The CDR3 has 14 residues. Written as DNA, the CDR3 is TGCAGTGCTAGAGAGGCTAGCGGGGGGTACGAGCAGTACTTC. This sequence encodes CSAREASGGYEQYF.

This clonotype was seen ten or more times. This sequence joins TRBV4-2 and TRBJ2-1; TRBD2 is a possible D gene (6 bases). Looked up from germline, CDR1 is LGHNA and CDR2 is YNFKEQ. Deletions cut 1 base from V and 8 bases from J, with 12 bases between. This CDR3 is 14 amino acids long. The CDR3 reads CASSQGWEDHEQFF. The CDR3 nucleotides read TGTGCCAGCAGCCAAGGATGGGAGGACCATGAGCAGTTCTTC.

The table lists this clonotype with many counts. This chain connects TRBV27 to TRBJ1-3; 8 positions match TRBD1. CDR1 is MNHEY and CDR2 is SMNVEV in the germline V gene (reference sequence). The CDR3 runs 17 residues. V dropped 4 bases and J dropped 0; count of bases not matched to a gene: 8. The CDR3 DNA reads as TGTGCCAGCAGTTCGACAGGGGTCTCCCACTCTGGAAACACCATATATTTT. It translates to CASSSTGVSHSGNTIYF.

A few counts support this clonotype. The J gene is TRBJ2-1, the V gene TRBV20-1; D perhaps matches TRBD1 (5 bases). Trimming removed 0 bases at V and 2 bases at J, with 14 bases between. This CDR3 is 16 amino acids long. Germline assignment: CDR1 DFQATT and CDR2 SNEGSKA (reference sequence). CDR3 in DNA: TGCAGTGCTAGAGAGGGGCGTTTGGTCACCTACAATGAGCAGTTCTTC. Translating gives CSAREGRLVTYNEQFF.

The CDR3 is CASSEPPGGEWFF. The CDR3 coding sequence is TGTGCCAGCAGCGAGCCTCCCGGGGGGGAGTGGTTCTTC. The J gene is TRBJ2-1, the V gene TRBV9; 8 bases are a match to TRBD2. Germline V gene lookup returns CDR1 SGDLS and CDR2 YYNGEE. The CDR3 has 13 residues. J lost 15 bases, V lost 3 bases, and 11 bases had no gene match.

This clonotype has at least ten counts. The chain couples TRBV12-3 or TRBV12-4 to TRBJ2-1; D remains ambiguous. Trimming took off 6 bases at V and 13 bases at J, with 19 bases between the two ends. There are 13 residues in the CDR3. DNA for the CDR3: TGTGCCAGCAGCTCCCTCGAGGCCCTCCGCCAGTTCTTC. This gives the protein CASSSLEALRQFF.

The chain links TRBV15 to TRBJ1-1; the match to TRBD1 covers 7 bases. The CDR3 has 15 amino acids. Germline assignment: CDR1 LNHNV and CDR2 YYDKDF (reference sequence). V trimming: 0 bases; J trimming: 6 bases; junction bases outside the gene matches: 7. In DNA, the CDR3 is TGTGCCACCAGCAGAGATCTAAGGGGGCCTTCTGAAGCTTTCTTT. Translation gives CATSRDLRGPSEAFF.

This clonotype was seen more than once but under ten times. This chain joins TRBV5-1 and TRBJ2-1, with D perhaps matching TRBD1 (5 bases). Trimming stripped 0 bases from V and 10 bases from J, with 11 bases between. Germline assignment: CDR1 SGHRS and CDR2 YFSETQ. The CDR3 extends over 13 amino acids. CDR3 bases: TGCGCCAGCAGCTTGGCGACAGTCTCCGAGCAGTTCTTC. Protein: CASSLATVSEQFF.

This clonotype turned up a few times. The chain joins TRBV12-3 or TRBV12-4 to TRBJ2-7, with 10 positions matching TRBD2. CDR3 length: 15 amino acids. The V and J ends lost 1 base and 3 bases, in that order; junction bases with no gene match: 3. DNA for the CDR3: TGTGCCAGCAGTTTAGGGCTAGCGGGGGTCTACGAGCAGTACGTC. The encoded protein is CASSLGLAGVYEQYV.

This clonotype was detected ten times or more. This chain connects TRBV20-1 to TRBJ2-1; 7 bases map to TRBD2. V dropped 6 bases and J dropped 0; count of bases not matched to a gene: 5. The length of the CDR3 is 14 residues. Germline V gives CDR1 DFQATT, CDR2 SNEGSKA (reference sequence). The CDR3 region is CSASRGGSYNEQFF. The CDR3 nucleotides are TGCAGTGCCTCCCGCGGGGGCTCCTACAATGAGCAGTTCTTC.

This clonotype has a handful of counts. This rearrangement joins TRBV25-1 to TRBJ2-3; 12 bases fit TRBD1. The V segment lost 3 bases and the J segment 5 bases; nucleotides outside the gene matches: 6. The CDR3 has 16 amino acids. The germline gives CDR1 MGHDK, CDR2 SYGVNS. The CDR3 nucleotides read TGTGCCAGCAGTGACCGGGACAGGGGGCCCGAAGATACGCAGTATTTT. It translates to CASSDRDRGPEDTQYF. The whole variable domain, remainder taken from reference TRBV25-1 and TRBJ2-3, is EADIYQTPRYLVIGTGKKITLECSQTMGHDKMYWYQQDPGMELHLIHYSYGVNSTEKGDLSSESTVSRIRTEHFPLTLESARPSHTSQYLCASSDRDRGPEDTQYFGPGTRLTVL.

The chain is built from TRBV6-1 and TRBJ2-1, with 9 nucleotides matching TRBD1. Trimming at V came to 8 bases and at J to 4 bases, leaving 12 bases not matched to a gene. The germline CDR1 and CDR2 sequences are MNHNS and SASEGT. The CDR3 runs to 16 residues. DNA of the CDR3: TGTGCCAGCTCTAATCCTGGGACAGGGCAGTACAATGAGCAGTTCTTC. Amino acid sequence: CASSNPGTGQYNEQFF.

This clonotype was recorded at least ten times. J is TRBJ1-1 and V is TRBV6-5; D is perhaps TRBD1 (5 bases). V shed 0 bases and J shed 5 bases, with 10 bases lying between them. The CDR3 is 14 amino acids. Germline loops: CDR1 MNHEY, CDR2 SVGAGI. DNA for the CDR3: TGTGCCAGCAGTTACTCCGGGGGAAGGACTGAAGCTTTCTTT. Translation: CASSYSGGRTEAFF.

This clonotype appeared many times. The V call is TRBV29-1, the J call TRBJ2-1; the D gene is possibly TRBD1 (5 bases). CDR3 length: 14 residues. Germline CDR1 is SQVTM and CDR2 is ANQGSEA. Trimming cost V 8 bases and J 5 bases, with 19 bases left between them. The CDR3 loop reads CSLAQGGGNNEQFF. CDR3 sequence (DNA): TGCAGCTTGGCGCAGGGCGGTGGCAACAATGAGCAGTTCTTC.

Many counts were recorded for this clonotype. CDR3 DNA: TGTGCCAGCAGTTACTACTCCGGGAATGAGCAGTTCTTC. Protein: CASSYYSGNEQFF. This rearrangement joins TRBV27 to TRBJ2-1, with D uncertain. V shed 4 bases and J shed 7 bases, with 11 bases lying between them. This CDR3 has 13 amino acids. The germline V gene has CDR1 MNHEY and CDR2 SMNVEV (reference sequence).

The chain links TRBV4-3 to TRBJ2-1; no reliable D call. V lost 0 bases and J 9 bases, leaving 18 bases between the germline ends. The CDR3 covers 16 residues. The germline V gene has CDR1 LGHNA and CDR2 YSLEER. The CDR3 DNA reads as TGCGCCAGCAGCCAAGATAGGAGTTTGGTAGCCGGTGAGCAGTTCTTC. Amino acid sequence: CASSQDRSLVAGEQFF.

V is TRBV29-1 and J is TRBJ2-3; D call uncertain. The germline CDR1 and CDR2 sequences are SQVTM and ANQGSEA. The CDR3 is 17 residues long. With 3 bases removed from V and 0 bases from J, the gap between germline ends came to 19 bases. The CDR3 region is CSVDGHQRLTSTDTQYF. CDR3 bases: TGCAGCGTTGATGGGCACCAACGCCTGACTAGCACAGATACGCAGTATTTT.

This clonotype was counted at least ten times. The rearrangement joins TRBV29-1 to TRBJ1-1, with no clear D. Germline assignment: CDR1 SQVTM and CDR2 ANQGSEA. The ends were cut back, 0 bases at V and 1 base at J, with 9 bases in the middle. The CDR3 is 14 residues long. The CDR3 region has the DNA TGCAGCGTTGAAGATCTAGACGGGAACACTGAAGCTTTCTTT. Amino acids: CSVEDLDGNTEAFF. The whole variable domain, filled in from reference TRBV29-1 and TRBJ1-1, reads SAVISQKPSRDICQRGTSLTIQCQVDSQVTMMFWYRQQPGQSLTLIATANQGSEATYESGFVIDKFPISRPNLTFSTLTVSNMSPEDSSIYLCSVEDLDGNTEAFFGQGTRLTVV.

This clonotype was observed a few times. The missing conserved phenylalanine or tryptophan at the end of this CDR3 makes a read error likely. It is unclear where the CDR3 begins or ends on the DNA, so no DNA is shown, and the CDR3 is as TCRdb lists it. This chain links TRBV20-1 with TRBJ2-5; whether TRBD1, the table's D call, matches the DNA was not checked. The CDR3 is 14 amino acids long, termini counted. Germline CDR1 is DFQATT and CDR2 is SNEGSKA (reference sequence). CDR3 in amino acids: CSARGSTTVYSVIL.

This clonotype was seen many times. Here the CDR3 reads CSVVPSGQGYEQYF. The CDR3 DNA is TGCAGCGTTGTACCTTCGGGACAGGGCTACGAGCAGTACTTC. The chain is built from TRBV29-1 and TRBJ2-7; the match to TRBD1 covers 9 bases. The V and J ends lost 4 bases and 3 bases, in that order; junction bases with no gene match: 7. There are 14 residues in the CDR3. In germline, CDR1 is SQVTM, CDR2 ANQGSEA.

The chain uses TRBV6-2 or TRBV6-3 and TRBJ2-1, with 10 bases that match TRBD2. CDR3 length: 14 residues. Germline trimming cut 6 bases from V and 4 bases from J; bases unmatched to any gene: 3. Per the germline V gene, CDR1 is MNHEY and CDR2 is SVGEGT. The CDR3 loop is CASSQAGGYNEQFF. In DNA, the CDR3 is TGTGCCAGCAGCCAAGCGGGGGGGTACAATGAGCAGTTCTTC.